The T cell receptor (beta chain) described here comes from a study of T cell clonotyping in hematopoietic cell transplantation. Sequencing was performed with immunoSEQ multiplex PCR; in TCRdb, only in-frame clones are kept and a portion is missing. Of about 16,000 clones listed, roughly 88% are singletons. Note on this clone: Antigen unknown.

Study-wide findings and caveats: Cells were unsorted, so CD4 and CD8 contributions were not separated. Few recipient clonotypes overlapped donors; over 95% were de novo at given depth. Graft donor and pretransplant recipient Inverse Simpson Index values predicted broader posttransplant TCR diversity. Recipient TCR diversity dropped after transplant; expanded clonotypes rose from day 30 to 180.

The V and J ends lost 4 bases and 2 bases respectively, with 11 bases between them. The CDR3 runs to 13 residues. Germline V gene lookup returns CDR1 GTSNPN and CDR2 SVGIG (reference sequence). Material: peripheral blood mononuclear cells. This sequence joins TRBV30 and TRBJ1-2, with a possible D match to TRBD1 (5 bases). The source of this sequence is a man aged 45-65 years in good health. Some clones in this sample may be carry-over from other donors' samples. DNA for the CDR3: TGTGCCTGGATAGGTTCAGGGAACTATGGCTACACCTTC. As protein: CAWIGSGNYGYTF. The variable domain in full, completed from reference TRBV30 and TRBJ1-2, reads SQTIHQWPATLVQPVGSPLSLECTVEGTSNPNLYWYRQAAGRGLQLLFYSVGIGQISSEVPQNLSASRPQDRQFILSSKKLLLSDSGFYLCAWIGSGNYGYTFGSGTRLTVV.